The next 19 T cell receptor beta chains were all read from a single sample in a study of shared clonotypes between healthy human individuals. The method was immunoSEQ multiplex PCR; TCRdb's version includes in-frame clones alone and lacks a portion of them. The table lists 2 million or so clones, roughly 96% of them singletons. Sequencing was done on a sample of naive CD4+ T cells sorted from blood. Regarding subset: CD45RA+ positively selected. The receptors derive from a young man in good health.

The genes are TRBV14 and TRBJ2-3; D is unclear. Germline V lookup: CDR1 SGHDN, CDR2 FVKESK. The CDR3 loop spans 13 amino acids. V shed 4 bases and J shed 4 bases, with 9 bases lying between them. Written as DNA, the CDR3 is TGTGCCAGCAGCCGCAAGATCTCAGATACGCAGTATTTT. Its protein product is CASSRKISDTQYF.

V gene TRBV7-9 combines with J gene TRBJ1-6, with TRBD1 as a possible D gene (6 bases). Germline V lookup: CDR1 SEHNR, CDR2 FQNEAQ (reference sequence). V lost 2 bases, J lost 5 bases, and 10 bases lay in between. The CDR3 spans 15 residues. CDR3 coding DNA: TGTGCCAGCAGCTTAACCCAGGGGAATAATTCACCCCTCCACTTT. Amino acid sequence: CASSLTQGNNSPLHF.

CDR3 coding DNA: TGTGCCTGGAGTGCACAGGGCTTTTACTATGGCTACACCTTC. It encodes CAWSAQGFYYGYTF. V and J are TRBV30 and TRBJ1-2; TRBD1 might be the D (6 bases). Germline V gene data show CDR1 as GTSNPN and CDR2 as SVGIG (reference sequence). Between the trimmed V and J ends, which lost 1 base and 3 bases, there was a span of 12 bases. The CDR3 loop spans 14 amino acids.

The rearrangement uses TRBV5-1 and TRBJ1-3, with 7 bases identical to TRBD1. The ends lost 5 bases at V and 2 bases at J; junction bases unmatched: 7. Germline V lookup: CDR1 SGHRS, CDR2 YFSETQ. The CDR3 is 15 amino acids. The CDR3 bases are TGCGCCAGCAGACATGGGACAGAGGCTGGAAACACCATATATTTT. This translates into CASRHGTEAGNTIYF. The variable domain in full, completed from reference TRBV5-1 and TRBJ1-3, reads KAGVTQTPRYLIKTRGQQVTLSCSPISGHRSVSWYQQTPGQGLQFLFEYFSETQRNKGNFPGRFSGRQFSNSRSEMNVSTLELGDSALYLCASRHGTEAGNTIYFGEGSWLTVV.

The CDR3: CASGSGPYSNQPQHF. In DNA form, the CDR3 reads TGTGCCAGCGGAAGTGGGCCTTATAGCAATCAGCCCCAGCATTTT. The chain has TRBV6-1 and TRBJ1-5; no reliable D call. From germline, CDR1 is MNHNS and CDR2 SASEGT. The CDR3 is made up of 15 amino acids. V was shortened by 8 bases and J by 0 bases, with 14 bases between the two germline ends.

This clone occurred once. The gene calls are TRBV6-1 and TRBJ2-3; maybe TRBD1 (5 bases). Germline loops: CDR1 MNHNS, CDR2 SASEGT. Trimming left V 4 bases short and J 2 bases short, with 16 bases between. The CDR3 runs to 16 residues. Here the CDR3 DNA reads TGTGCCAGCAGTGCCAGGGCACGCCCTAACACAGATACGCAGTATTTT. The encoded protein is CASSARARPNTDTQYF.

In regard to this clone: Different DNA sequences within this sample yield the same CDR3. The rearrangement links TRBV19 to TRBJ1-5; D is uncertain. The CDR3 contains 13 residues. Trimming took 3 bases from V and 3 from J, leaving 6 bases between them. In germline, CDR1 is LNHDA, CDR2 SQIVND (reference sequence). CDR3 protein: CASSISSNQPQHF. Here the CDR3 DNA reads TGTGCCAGTAGTATTTCATCCAATCAGCCCCAGCATTTT.

V and J are TRBV5-1 and TRBJ1-1, with unresolved D. Trimming stripped 3 bases from V and 3 bases from J, with 15 bases between. The germline V gene encodes CDR1 SGHRS and CDR2 YFSETQ. This CDR3 is built from 15 residues. The chain's CDR3 is CASSWAAVGDTEAFF. The CDR3 DNA reads TGCGCCAGCAGCTGGGCGGCAGTCGGGGACACTGAAGCTTTCTTT.

The V and J genes are TRBV28 and TRBJ2-7, with TRBD2 matching 13 bases. Germline V gives CDR1 MDHEN, CDR2 SYDVKM. The CDR3 has 15 amino acids. With V trimmed by 5 bases and J by 6 bases, 7 bases remained unmatched. The CDR3 DNA reads as TGTGCCAGCAGTACCGGACTAGCGGGGGATCGCGAGCAGTACTTC. It codes for CASSTGLAGDREQYF.

This clone showed up just a few times. The chain joins TRBV5-4 to TRBJ2-1, with 8 bases identical to TRBD2. With V trimmed by 6 bases and J by 6 bases, 11 bases remained unmatched. Looked up from germline, CDR1 is SGHNT and CDR2 is YYREEE (reference sequence). CDR3 length equals 15 residues. The CDR3 DNA sequence: TGTGCCAGCATGTTCGGGGGACTAGGGAGCAATGAGCAGTTCTTC. It encodes CASMFGGLGSNEQFF.

The chain combines TRBV6-6 with TRBJ1-5, with no clear D. Germline V gives CDR1 MNHNY, CDR2 SVGAGI (reference sequence). V lost 4 bases, J lost 3 bases, and 13 bases lay in between. CDR3 length: 15 residues. CDR3 nucleotide sequence: TGTGCCAGCAGTTCCGCGGGCAGGTTCAATCAGCCCCAGCATTTT. Translating gives CASSSAGRFNQPQHF.

The V call is TRBV27, the J call TRBJ1-1; 10 bases map to TRBD1. The CDR3 covers 14 residues. Germline-derived CDR1 and CDR2 are MNHEY and SMNVEV (reference sequence). V shed 6 bases and J 5 bases; nucleotides not matched to a gene: 6. CDR3 amino acids: CASSFRDRGTEAFF. The CDR3 nucleotides read TGTGCCAGCAGCTTCCGGGACAGGGGAACTGAAGCTTTCTTT.

The J gene is TRBJ2-7, the V gene TRBV5-1, with 10 bases lining up with TRBD1. Germline V gene data show CDR1 as SGHRS and CDR2 as YFSETQ. The junction had 7 bases not matched to a gene; V was cut back by 4 bases and J by 6 bases. CDR3 length equals 14 residues. In DNA, the CDR3 is TGCGCCAGCAGCGGGGACAGGGGAGGTATCGAGCAGTACTTC. It specifies CASSGDRGGIEQYF. The full variable domain, completed using reference TRBV5-1 and TRBJ2-7, is KAGVTQTPRYLIKTRGQQVTLSCSPISGHRSVSWYQQTPGQGLQFLFEYFSETQRNKGNFPGRFSGRQFSNSRSEMNVSTLELGDSALYLCASSGDRGGIEQYFGPGTRLTVT.

V usage is TRBV18 and J usage is TRBJ2-1; unclear D gene. There are 16 residues in the CDR3. Germline values: CDR1 KGHSH, CDR2 LQKENI. V was cut by 3 bases and J by 0 bases, with 12 bases left in between. The CDR3 nucleotides read TGTGCCAGCTCACCCCGTGGAAACAGCTCCTACAATGAGCAGTTCTTC. This codes for CASSPRGNSSYNEQFF. Using reference TRBV18 and TRBJ2-1 for the parts outside the CDR3, the full variable domain is NAGVMQNPRHLVRRRGQEARLRCSPMKGHSHVYWYRQLPEEGLKFMVYLQKENIIDESGMPKERFSAEFPKEGPSILRIQQVVRGDSAAYFCASSPRGNSSYNEQFFGPGTRLTVL.

A word on this clone: Other DNA sequences in this sample translate to the same CDR3. The V gene is TRBV5-4, the J gene TRBJ2-7, with TRBD1 as a possible D gene (6 bases). V gave up 0 bases and J gave up 3 bases, with 10 bases separating them. Germline lookup yields CDR1 SGHNT and CDR2 YYREEE (reference sequence). The CDR3 sequence is 14 residues long. The CDR3 sequence is CASSLGGQGYEQYF. The CDR3 DNA follows: TGTGCCAGCAGCTTGGGGGGGCAGGGCTACGAGCAGTACTTC.

V usage is TRBV7-9 and J usage is TRBJ2-5; TRBD1 matches 8 bases. Germline CDR1 reads SEHNR; CDR2 reads FQNEAQ (reference sequence). CDR3 length: 17 amino acids. The ends lost 5 bases at V and 3 bases at J; junction bases unmatched: 14. The CDR3 nucleotides are TGTGCCAGCAGCCATTTGGGCAGGGGGCAGGTGGAAGAGACCCAGTACTTC. It codes for CASSHLGRGQVEETQYF.

This clone was seen a single time. The rearrangement joins TRBV5-1 to TRBJ1-2; TRBD1 is a possible D gene (6 bases). CDR3 length equals 13 residues. Trimming removed 2 bases from V and 6 bases from J, with 11 bases in between. Germline CDR1 and CDR2: SGHRS and YFSETQ. CDR3 amino acids: CASSLAGDDGYTF. DNA of the CDR3: TGCGCCAGCAGCTTAGCAGGGGATGATGGCTACACCTTC.

The table lists this clone with a count of one. The V and J genes are TRBV30 and TRBJ2-5; possibly TRBD1 or TRBD2 for D (5 bases each). V gave up 2 bases and J gave up 3 bases, with 13 bases separating them. This CDR3 has 14 residues. Germline CDR1 and CDR2: GTSNPN and SVGIG (reference sequence). The CDR3 protein is CAWSYEGRKETQYF. The CDR3 DNA reads as TGTGCCTGGAGTTATGAGGGGAGAAAAGAGACCCAGTACTTC.

The CDR3 nucleotides read TGTGCAAGTCGCTTAGGGATTATTGGAGAAACCTACTCTGGAAACACCATATATTTT. Translating it yields CASRLGIIGETYSGNTIYF. The genes are TRBV12-2 and TRBJ1-3. TRBV12-2 is a documented pseudogene. The CDR3 has 19 residues.